The 15 T cell receptor beta chains below all came from one sample that was sequenced in a study of regulatory T cells in long-lasting Graves disease. Construction of the TCR beta libraries employed iRepertoire HTBI primers in conjunction with Arm-PCR of CDR3 regions. TCRdb independently ran MiXCR on the multiplex PCR reads; one entry per CDR3 protein. The profile covers roughly 360,000 distinct CDR3 sequences, with more than 20% appearing a single time and approximately 28% taken by the ten largest. Stated time point: persistent/refractory GD, antithyroid drugs over 5 years with positive TRAb. PBMCs were the source of the RNA used for TCR sequencing. Source: peripheral blood mononuclear cells (PBMCs), taken when the disease was refractory, from a patient treated with antithyroid drugs. All receptors derive from a woman in her thirties or forties with Graves disease.

There are a few counts of this clonotype. V and J are TRBV20-1 and TRBJ1-4, with D maybe TRBD1 (6 bases). V lost 6 bases and J lost 6, with 14 bases in between. CDR1 and CDR2 from the germline V gene are DFQATT and SNEGSKA (reference sequence). The length of the CDR3 is 13 residues. CDR3 DNA sequence: TGCAGTGCCCCACGGGGGGCTGATGAAAAACTGTTTTTT. Translation: CSAPRGADEKLFF.

The chain has TRBV6-2 or TRBV6-3 and TRBJ1-5; no clear D. CDR3 size: 14 residues. V was trimmed by 7 bases and J by 11 bases, leaving 21 bases between them. Looked up from germline, CDR1 is MNHEY and CDR2 is SVGEGT. CDR3 region: CASNPDLSGLAQHF. The CDR3 nucleotides read TGTGCCAGCAACCCCGACTTAAGCGGTCTGGCCCAGCATTTT.

This clonotype has a handful of counts. This chain joins TRBV5-1 and TRBJ1-1; no definite D call. The CDR3 consists of 15 residues. Per the germline V gene, CDR1 is SGHRS and CDR2 is YFSETQ. Trimming shortened V by 4 bases and J by 0 bases, and 13 bases separated the two germline ends. CDR3 sequence (DNA): TGCGCCAGCAGCCCCGGGCCCCGTTTGAACACTGAAGCTTTCTTT. Protein sequence: CASSPGPRLNTEAFF.

This clonotype appeared a few times. The gene calls are TRBV29-1 and TRBJ1-2; D uncertain. This CDR3 comprises 12 residues. Germline CDR1 is SQVTM and CDR2 is ANQGSEA. Trimming took 3 bases from V and 3 from J, leaving 8 bases between them. CDR3 sequence reads: CSVDMGYYGYTF. For the CDR3, the DNA is TGCAGCGTTGATATGGGGTACTATGGCTACACCTTC.

This clonotype was seen many times. CDR3 coding DNA: TGCAGCGTTGCATGGTGGTCAACCGACTACGAGCAGTACTTC. Residues: CSVAWWSTDYEQYF. The chain is built from TRBV29-1 and TRBJ2-7; D unresolved. In germline, CDR1 is SQVTM, CDR2 ANQGSEA. V was pared by 4 bases and J by 3 bases, with 16 bases between. The CDR3 runs to 14 residues.

Only one count was recorded for this clonotype. CDR3 protein: CASSLATGVGANVLTF. CDR3 nucleotide sequence: TGTGCCAGCAGCTTGGCCACAGGGGTAGGGGCCAACGTCCTGACTTTC. The chain uses TRBV5-8 and TRBJ2-6; TRBD1 agrees at 7 bases. V was pared by 0 bases and J by 4 bases, with 4 bases of the junction left unmatched. This CDR3 has 16 residues. Germline V gives CDR1 SGHTS, CDR2 YDEGEE.

This rearrangement joins TRBV9 to TRBJ1-3; D not certain. The V end lost 3 bases, the J end lost 2 bases, and 6 bases lay between the germline ends. The CDR3 spans 13 residues. Germline V gene lookup returns CDR1 SGDLS and CDR2 YYNGEE. The CDR3 DNA sequence: TGTGCCAGCAGCGAACCTCCTGGAAACACCATATATTTT. Its protein product is CASSEPPGNTIYF. Full variable domain (remainder filled in from reference TRBV9 and TRBJ1-3): DSGVTQTPKHLITATGQRVTLRCSPRSGDLSVYWYQQSLDQGLQFLIQYYNGEERAKGNILERFSAQQFPDLHSELNLSSLELGDSALYFCASSEPPGNTIYFGEGSWLTVV.

This clonotype was detected many times. The chain couples TRBV28 to TRBJ1-4; D uncertain. V dropped 5 bases and J dropped 3 bases, with 13 bases sitting between them. CDR3 length equals 15 residues. Germline values: CDR1 MDHEN, CDR2 SYDVKM. The CDR3: CASSPSFRSNEKLFF. CDR3 nucleotides: TGTGCCAGCAGTCCCAGTTTTAGGTCTAATGAAAAACTGTTTTTT.

The CDR3 loop is CASSLGSQRHYGYTF. The CDR3 nucleotides read TGCGCCAGCAGCTTGGGGTCACAGCGGCACTATGGCTACACCTTC. The J gene is TRBJ1-2, the V gene TRBV5-1; no clear D gene. Deletions cut 0 bases from V and 3 bases from J, with 12 bases between. This CDR3 contains 15 residues. Germline V gene data show CDR1 as SGHRS and CDR2 as YFSETQ. Full variable domain (outside the CDR3, taken from reference TRBV5-1 and TRBJ1-2): KAGVTQTPRYLIKTRGQQVTLSCSPISGHRSVSWYQQTPGQGLQFLFEYFSETQRNKGNFPGRFSGRQFSNSRSEMNVSTLELGDSALYLCASSLGSQRHYGYTFGSGTRLTVV.

The chain couples TRBV19 to TRBJ1-2, with TRBD1 as a possible D gene (5 bases). The CDR3 is 10 residues long. From germline, CDR1 is LNHDA and CDR2 SQIVND (reference sequence). V was clipped by 10 bases and J by 3 bases, with 6 bases between them. CDR3 residues: CATGDYGYTF. For the CDR3, the DNA is TGTGCCACGGGGGACTATGGCTACACCTTC.

This clonotype was detected many times. The rearrangement joins TRBV28 to TRBJ2-5, with D tentatively TRBD1 or TRBD2 (5 bases each). In germline, CDR1 is MDHEN, CDR2 SYDVKM. Trimming took 5 bases from V and 7 from J, leaving 11 bases between them. This CDR3 spans 12 amino acids. The CDR3 loop is CASSAGTATQYF. For the CDR3, the DNA is TGTGCCAGCAGTGCCGGGACGGCGACCCAGTACTTC.

This clonotype was counted at least ten times. CDR3 sequence reads: CASSQGQGGNEKLFF. The CDR3 DNA reads as TGTGCCAGCAGCCAGGGACAGGGGGGGAATGAAAAACTGTTTTTT. The rearrangement links TRBV28 to TRBJ1-4, with TRBD1 matching 11 bases. This CDR3 has 15 residues. Germline CDR1 and CDR2: MDHEN and SYDVKM. Trimming at V came to 6 bases and at J to 5 bases, leaving 5 bases not matched to a gene.

This clonotype was detected many times. This chain connects TRBV2 to TRBJ1-2; 9 positions match TRBD1. V shed 6 bases, J shed 5 bases, and the junction held 13 bases outside the gene matches. Germline V gives CDR1 SNHLY, CDR2 FYNNEI. The CDR3 is made up of 16 amino acids. This CDR3 reads CASRAGGTGGRYGYTF. The CDR3 DNA is TGTGCCAGCAGGGCAGGTGGCACAGGGGGCAGGTATGGCTACACCTTC.

This clonotype has a count of ten or more. This CDR3 is CASSLARSGRTYEQYF. CDR3 DNA sequence: TGTGCCAGCAGCTTGGCGCGTAGCGGGAGGACTTACGAGCAGTACTTC. The genes are TRBV5-5 and TRBJ2-7; TRBD2 matches 10 bases. Germline assignment: CDR1 SGHKS and CDR2 YYEKEE (reference sequence). This CDR3 is built from 16 residues. With V trimmed by 0 bases and J by 4 bases, 7 bases remained unmatched.

This clonotype was found a few times. This rearrangement joins TRBV18 to TRBJ2-5; no firm D call. Germline V gene lookup returns CDR1 KGHSH and CDR2 LQKENI. The length of the CDR3 is 14 residues. V was trimmed by 7 bases and J by 5 bases, leaving 17 bases between them. As DNA, the CDR3 is TGTGCCAGCTTAACCGGGCTCGGTTCCGAGACCCAGTACTTC. Translation: CASLTGLGSETQYF.